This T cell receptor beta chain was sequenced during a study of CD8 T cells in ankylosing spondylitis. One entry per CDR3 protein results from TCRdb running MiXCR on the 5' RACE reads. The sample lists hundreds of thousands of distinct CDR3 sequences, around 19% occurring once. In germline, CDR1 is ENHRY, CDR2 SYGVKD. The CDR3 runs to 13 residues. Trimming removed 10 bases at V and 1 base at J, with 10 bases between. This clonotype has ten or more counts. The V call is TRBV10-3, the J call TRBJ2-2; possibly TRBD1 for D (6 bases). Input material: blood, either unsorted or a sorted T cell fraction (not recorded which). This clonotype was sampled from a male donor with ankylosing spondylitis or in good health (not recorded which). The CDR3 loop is CATTGVNTGELFF. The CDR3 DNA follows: TGTGCCACGACAGGTGTGAACACCGGGGAGCTGTTTTTT.